Listed below are T cell receptor beta chains from one sample, sequenced in a study of blood T cell repertoires in COVID-19. This table comes from immunoSEQ multiplex PCR, and its TCRdb copy is limited to in-frame clones, with some not included. The sample gives roughly 62,000 clones, 70% to 85% of which show up once; over 20% is in the top ten. Sequenced input: peripheral blood. The receptor set was obtained from a woman of 80 years or more with active or convalescent COVID-19. Each CDR3 is given without its conserved first and last residue. The order of the fields is V gene, clone size, J gene, CDR3 length, CDR3 protein. Where a row states a size, it is once, few, many or the class of an expanded clone; other rows omit it.

v_gene: TRBV19; abundance: NA; j_gene: TRBJ1-4; len: 14; CDR3aa: ASSKGTEATNEKLF
v_gene: TRBV19; abundance: NA; j_gene: TRBJ1-5; len: 11; CDR3aa: ASSNKGRQPQH
v_gene: TRBV4-1; abundance: NA; j_gene: TRBJ1-1; len: 11; CDR3aa: ASSVAENTEAF
v_gene: TRBV7-2; abundance: NA; j_gene: TRBJ2-1; len: 15; CDR3aa: ASSLAFELAGKDEQF
v_gene: TRBV5-1; abundance: NA; j_gene: TRBJ2-3; len: 13; CDR3aa: ASSFSDSLLDTQY
v_gene: TRBV9; abundance: few; j_gene: TRBJ2-3; len: 13; CDR3aa: ASSVSGGRGDTQY
v_gene: TRBV7-7; abundance: few; j_gene: TRBJ2-3; len: 15; CDR3aa: ASSLTGTSYQPDTQY
v_gene: TRBV19; abundance: NA; j_gene: TRBJ2-1; len: 11; CDR3aa: ASSIPTAGEQF
v_gene: TRBV29-1; abundance: NA; j_gene: TRBJ2-2; len: 11; CDR3aa: SVVTGGPGELF
v_gene: TRBV19; abundance: NA; j_gene: TRBJ1-3; len: 13; CDR3aa: ASSYGGSAGNTIY
v_gene: TRBV5-1; abundance: once; j_gene: TRBJ2-6; len: 13; CDR3aa: ASSLLLTGANVLT
v_gene: TRBV6-1; abundance: NA; j_gene: TRBJ1-2; len: 14; CDR3aa: ASSEEVRASAKGYT
v_gene: TRBV9; abundance: NA; j_gene: TRBJ2-1; len: 14; CDR3aa: ASSVALGTGGNEQF
v_gene: TRBV29-1; abundance: NA; j_gene: TRBJ1-1; len: 14; CDR3aa: SAQGAQSSWNTEAF
v_gene: TRBV6-1; abundance: NA; j_gene: TRBJ2-3; len: 14; CDR3aa: ASSEALRGGADTQY
v_gene: TRBV19; abundance: NA; j_gene: TRBJ1-1; len: 11; CDR3aa: ASSAGENTEAF
v_gene: TRBV2; abundance: NA; j_gene: TRBJ1-2; len: 10; CDR3aa: ASFLGGRDPT
v_gene: TRBV2; abundance: many; j_gene: TRBJ1-5; len: 12; CDR3aa: ASGLGGRDQPQH
v_gene: TRBV27; abundance: NA; j_gene: TRBJ1-2; len: 13; CDR3aa: ASAPGQGRGYGYT
v_gene: TRBV5-1; abundance: NA; j_gene: TRBJ1-2; len: 12; CDR3aa: ASSEQGGVFGYT
v_gene: TRBV6-5; abundance: NA; j_gene: TRBJ1-1; len: 13; CDR3aa: ASSRSTGVGTEAF
v_gene: TRBV10-2; abundance: NA; j_gene: TRBJ1-5; len: 11; CDR3aa: ASREALLQPQH
v_gene: TRBV5-1; abundance: once; j_gene: TRBJ2-7; len: 11; CDR3aa: ASSLGLSGEQY
v_gene: TRBV29-1; abundance: NA; j_gene: TRBJ1-1; len: 11; CDR3aa: SARTGFGTEAF
v_gene: TRBV27; abundance: NA; j_gene: TRBJ1-1; len: 12; CDR3aa: ASSSLLDRAEAF
v_gene: TRBV2; abundance: NA; j_gene: TRBJ2-5; len: 13; CDR3aa: ASIGTGGYQETQY
v_gene: TRBV2; abundance: NA; j_gene: TRBJ2-3; len: 13; CDR3aa: ASTATGVPPDTQY
v_gene: TRBV11-3; abundance: NA; j_gene: TRBJ2-1; len: 9; CDR3aa: ASSLRDGQF
v_gene: TRBV27; abundance: NA; j_gene: TRBJ1-6; len: 13; CDR3aa: ASSVEGTYNSPLH
v_gene: TRBV2; abundance: NA; j_gene: TRBJ1-2; len: 9; CDR3aa: ASSASMSYT
v_gene: TRBV23-1; abundance: NA; j_gene: TRBJ1-5; len: 12; CDR3aa: ASSPRQGLTPQH
v_gene: TRBV5-4; abundance: NA; j_gene: TRBJ1-6; len: 11; CDR3aa: ASSMGGPGQFH
v_gene: TRBV3-1/TRBV3-2; abundance: NA; j_gene: TRBJ2-1; len: 10; CDR3aa: ASSPTGYEQF
v_gene: TRBV5-1; abundance: NA; j_gene: TRBJ1-1; len: 13; CDR3aa: ASSLGTGGNTEAF
v_gene: TRBV12-3/TRBV12-4; abundance: NA; j_gene: TRBJ1-1; len: 11; CDR3aa: ASSFQGTGSAF
v_gene: TRBV9; abundance: NA; j_gene: TRBJ2-7; len: 13; CDR3aa: ASSASGTGPTEQY
v_gene: TRBV9; abundance: NA; j_gene: TRBJ1-2; len: 12; CDR3aa: ASSGLTANYGYT
v_gene: TRBV9; abundance: once; j_gene: TRBJ2-7; len: 12; CDR3aa: ASSPAGASYEQY